This section outlines one T cell receptor (beta chain) sequence together with its context. The data stem from a study of control samples from healthy donors and cancer patients. Clones were read by immunoSEQ multiplex PCR, and TCRdb kept only the in-frame ones, dropping some. The sample has 80,000 to 100,000 clones; approximately 86% are singletons. The CDR3 totals 11 residues. V lost 6 bases and J lost 8, with 10 bases in between. The sequence came from a man between 25 and 39 years old in good health. Sample: blood. V and J are TRBV12-3 or TRBV12-4 and TRBJ1-1, with D possibly TRBD1 on 5 matching bases. In DNA form, the CDR3 reads TGTGCCAGCAGCGAAGGGGTGGAAGCTTTCTTT. It yields the protein CASSEGVEAFF.